Below are 15 T cell receptor beta chains sequenced from a single sample in a study of blood T cells in healthy people across ages. The second PCR ran about 6 to 11 cycles with a sample-barcoded 5' primer and J-beta primers. TCRdb ran MiXCR on the 5' RACE reads and lists one entry per CDR3 protein. Of around 1,700,000 distinct CDR3 sequences listed, 28% were seen once; the top ten hold 7.7%. Sequencing was done on a sample of blood. The source is a woman aged 25 to 39 in good health.

There are a few counts of this clonotype. The chain is built from TRBV9 and TRBJ2-1, with TRBD2 matching 9 bases. The CDR3 loop spans 16 amino acids. V trimming: 0 bases; J trimming: 8 bases; junction bases outside the gene matches: 9. The germline V gene encodes CDR1 SGDLS and CDR2 YYNGEE. In nucleotides, the CDR3 is TGTGCCAGCAGCGTAGAGGATGGCGGGGGGGCGGATGAGCAGTTCTTC. This encodes CASSVEDGGGADEQFF.

This clonotype was counted only a few times. V gene TRBV7-2 combines with J gene TRBJ2-4; a weak D match, TRBD1 (7 bases). Per the germline V gene, CDR1 is SGHTA and CDR2 is FQGNSA. The ends were cut back, 11 bases at V and 2 bases at J, with 19 bases in the middle. The CDR3 runs 15 residues. The CDR3 DNA reads as TGTGCCCGCTACAGGGGAGGCGTCCCCAAAAACATTCAGTACTTC. It encodes CARYRGGVPKNIQYF.

This chain uses TRBV29-1 with TRBJ1-1; 10 bases map to TRBD1. The CDR3 consists of 14 residues. After removal of 3 bases from V and 4 bases from J, the junction contained 5 bases not matched to a gene. CDR1 is SQVTM, CDR2 ANQGSEA, per germline. CDR3 in DNA: TGCAGCGTTGACCGGACAGGGGGGAGCACTGAAGCTTTCTTT. It codes for CSVDRTGGSTEAFF.

The J gene is TRBJ2-5, the V gene TRBV6-6; TRBD1 matches 7 bases. The J call is in doubt because the DNA end fits TRBJ2-7 better. This CDR3 spans 14 amino acids. The germline V gene encodes CDR1 MNHNY and CDR2 SVGAGI (reference sequence). CDR3 nucleotide sequence: TGTGCCAGCAGTTCTCGGACAGGCGTGCGCGAGCAGTACTTC. Amino acids: CASSSRTGVREQYF.

There are many counts of this clonotype. The rearrangement links TRBV7-2 to TRBJ2-7, with D maybe TRBD2 (5 bases). The CDR3 extends over 15 amino acids. Trimming took off 1 base at V and 3 bases at J, with 13 bases between the two ends. The germline gives CDR1 SGHTA, CDR2 FQGNSA. The CDR3 is CASSLGGSMDYEQYF. CDR3 nucleotides: TGTGCCAGCAGCTTAGGCGGGTCGATGGACTACGAGCAGTACTTC.

The CDR3 region has the DNA TGCAGCGGGGAGGAGAACACTGAAGCTTTCTTT. Translation: CSGEENTEAFF. This rearrangement joins TRBV29-1 to TRBJ1-1; D remains ambiguous. The CDR3 sequence is 11 residues long. The V gene lost 7 bases and the J gene lost 1 base, with 7 bases spanning the gap. CDR1 and CDR2 (germline): SQVTM, ANQGSEA.

CDR3 protein: CASRAIDTDTQYF. As DNA, the CDR3 is TGTGCCAGCAGGGCAATTGACACAGATACGCAGTATTTT. The chain combines TRBV6-1 with TRBJ2-3; no firm D call. The V gene's germline CDR1 is MNHNS and CDR2 SASEGT. The germline V and J ends were trimmed by 6 bases and 2 bases, with 9 bases remaining between them. CDR3 length equals 13 residues.

Only a few counts were recorded for this clonotype. CDR3: CASSSTGTGFSGANVLTF. The CDR3 DNA reads as TGTGCCAGCAGCTCTACCGGGACAGGCTTCTCTGGGGCCAACGTCCTGACTTTC. This sequence joins TRBV11-2 and TRBJ2-6, with 8 bases aligning to TRBD1. Trimming at V came to 4 bases and at J to 0 bases, leaving 8 bases not matched to a gene. Looked up from germline, CDR1 is SGHAT and CDR2 is FQNNGV. The CDR3 is 18 residues long. Filled out from reference TRBV11-2 and TRBJ2-6, the complete variable domain reads EAGVAQSPRYKIIEKRQSVAFWCNPISGHATLYWYQQILGQGPKLLIQFQNNGVVDDSQLPKDRFSAERLKGVDSTLKIQPAKLEDSAVYLCASSSTGTGFSGANVLTFGAGSRLTVL.

In this sample, this clonotype turned up many times. The J gene is TRBJ1-2, the V gene TRBV20-1, with D possibly being TRBD1 (5 bases). The length of the CDR3 is 13 residues. In germline, CDR1 is DFQATT, CDR2 SNEGSKA (reference sequence). As DNA, the CDR3 is TGCAGAGTAGACAGCGACCTTAACTATGGCTACACCTTC. It is translated as CRVDSDLNYGYTF.

The chain carries TRBV7-2 and TRBJ2-7, with D hard to call. V gave up 4 bases and J gave up 3 bases, with 22 bases separating them. Germline CDR1 is SGHTA and CDR2 is FQGNSA. This CDR3 contains 17 residues. The CDR3 DNA reads TGTGCCAGCAGCTACGAAGTGGTTGGGCGGACCCGCTACGAGCAGTACTTC. This gives the protein CASSYEVVGRTRYEQYF.

This clonotype has ten or more counts. The gene calls are TRBV12-3 or TRBV12-4 and TRBJ2-7, with 8 bases identical to TRBD1. The CDR3 runs 18 residues. The V gene end was trimmed by 3 bases and the J gene end by 3 bases; junction bases not matched to a gene: 16. This CDR3 reads CASSLSLGAGQADYEQYF. CDR3 DNA: TGTGCCAGCAGTTTGTCTTTGGGGGCGGGACAGGCTGACTACGAGCAGTACTTC.

The chain has TRBV6-6 and TRBJ1-5, with D unclear. Trimming cost V 3 bases and J 7 bases, with 7 bases left between them. From germline, CDR1 is MNHNY and CDR2 SVGAGI (reference sequence). The CDR3 runs 12 residues. The CDR3 sequence is CASSYSTQPQHF. CDR3 nucleotides: TGTGCCAGCAGTTATTCTACACAGCCCCAGCATTTT.

This clonotype was seen only a few times. V gene TRBV5-1 combines with J gene TRBJ2-1, with D perhaps being TRBD1 or TRBD2 (6 bases each). V was shortened by 5 bases and J by 14 bases, with 14 bases between the two germline ends. This CDR3 has 11 residues. In germline, CDR1 is SGHRS, CDR2 YFSETQ. CDR3 sequence (DNA): TGCGCCAGCAGGGAGGGGGTTGACGAGTTCTTC. Amino acid sequence: CASREGVDEFF.

This clonotype showed up many times. The chain combines TRBV3-1 with TRBJ2-6; 7 positions agree with TRBD1. The CDR3 sequence is 18 residues long. Trimming cost V 4 bases and J 0 bases; bases outside gene matches: 9. Germline V gene sequence: CDR1 LGHDT, CDR2 YNNKEL (reference sequence). CDR3: CASSPRGREYSGANVLTF. The CDR3 bases are TGTGCCAGCAGCCCGAGGGGGCGCGAGTACTCTGGGGCCAACGTCCTGACTTTC. Looking up the rest from reference TRBV3-1 and TRBJ2-6 gives the full variable domain: DTAVSQTPKYLVTQMGNDKSIKCEQNLGHDTMYWYKQDSKKFLKIMFSYNNKELIINETVPNRFSPKSPDKAHLNLHINSLELGDSAVYFCASSPRGREYSGANVLTFGAGSRLTVL.

The rearrangement links TRBV12-3 or TRBV12-4 to TRBJ2-3; a possible D gene is TRBD1 (7 bases). V shed 6 bases and J shed 4 bases, with 11 bases lying between them. This CDR3 contains 13 residues. The CDR3: CASSQGGPDTQYF. The CDR3 DNA reads TGTGCCAGCAGCCAGGGGGGACCAGATACGCAGTATTTT.